The next 7 T cell receptor beta chains were all read from a single sample in a study of blood T cell repertoires in COVID-19. Clones were sequenced by immunoSEQ multiplex PCR, and TCRdb holds only the in-frame ones, with some missing. The sample yields approximately 170,000 clones, roughly 90% seen once. Sequencing was carried out using peripheral blood. The receptors derive from an older woman with COVID-19, enrolled during active disease.

The chain is built from TRBV2 and TRBJ2-2; the match to TRBD2 covers 10 bases. Trimming took 0 bases from V and 2 from J; bases not matched to a gene: 6. CDR3 length: 18 residues. The germline V gene has CDR1 SNHLY and CDR2 FYNNEI. The CDR3 DNA reads TGTGCCAGCAGTGAAGCCTGGCTAGCGGGAGTAAACACCGGGGAGCTGTTTTTT. Translating it yields CASSEAWLAGVNTGELFF.

The genes are TRBV6-5 and TRBJ1-6; TRBD1 is a possible D gene (6 bases). V lost 4 bases, J lost 6 bases, and 13 bases lay in between. The germline V gene has CDR1 MNHEY and CDR2 SVGAGI. CDR3 length: 15 amino acids. The CDR3 bases are TGTGCCAGCAGTTTGGGGGCAGGGATTAATTCACCCCTCCACTTT. The encoded protein is CASSLGAGINSPLHF.

The gene calls are TRBV28 and TRBJ2-3; TRBD2 is a possible D gene (5 bases). V lost 6 bases, J lost 0 bases, and 22 bases lay in between. This CDR3 region has 18 residues. Per germline, CDR1 MDHEN and CDR2 SYDVKM. CDR3: CASSTPLGGHSSTDTQYF. As DNA, the CDR3 is TGTGCCAGCAGCACTCCCTTGGGCGGGCACTCTAGCACAGATACGCAGTATTTT.

The chain joins TRBV7-2 to TRBJ1-1; D remains ambiguous. The CDR3 totals 12 residues. The germline V gene has CDR1 SGHTA and CDR2 FQGNSA. Trimming left V 5 bases short and J 6 bases short, with 10 bases between. CDR3 sequence reads: CASSPPKPEAFF. In DNA form, the CDR3 reads TGTGCCAGCAGCCCACCGAAGCCTGAAGCTTTCTTT.

The chain employs TRBV28 and TRBJ1-1; D call uncertain. The V gene's germline CDR1 is MDHEN and CDR2 SYDVKM. The CDR3 extends over 15 amino acids. Trimming stripped 7 bases from V and 1 base from J, with 16 bases between. In DNA, the CDR3 is TGTGCCAGCAACCCGTGGGGAGACAAGAACACTGAAGCTTTCTTT. This codes for CASNPWGDKNTEAFF.

This clone was observed a few times. The V call is TRBV4-3, the J call TRBJ1-4; D uncertain. The length of the CDR3 is 16 residues. CDR1 and CDR2 from the germline V gene are LGHNA and YSLEER. V lost 1 base to trimming and J lost 7 bases, with 16 bases between them. The CDR3 DNA is TGCGCCAGCAGCCAAGGCGATCTCCGCTCTGTTGAAAAACTGTTTTTT. This codes for CASSQGDLRSVEKLFF.

The chain employs TRBV24-1 and TRBJ2-1; 9 nucleotides match TRBD2. Germline V gives CDR1 KGHDR, CDR2 SFDVKD. With V trimmed by 3 bases and J by 7 bases, 9 bases remained unmatched. The CDR3 contains 16 residues. The CDR3 here is CATSDPTSGSGNEQFF. In DNA form, the CDR3 reads TGTGCCACCAGTGATCCCACTAGCGGGTCTGGGAATGAGCAGTTCTTC.